This T cell receptor (beta chain) was profiled in a study of blood T cell repertoires in COVID-19. This table comes from immunoSEQ multiplex PCR, and its TCRdb copy is limited to in-frame clones, with some not included. This table has over 150,000 clones, approximately 84% appearing once. V was trimmed by 3 bases and J by 1 base, leaving 11 bases between them. Germline loops: CDR1 SGDLS, CDR2 YYNGEE. CDR3 size: 15 residues. The chain joins TRBV9 to TRBJ2-1; maybe TRBD2 (6 bases). The material sequenced was PBMCs or T cells enriched from blood (not recorded which). The TCR was taken from a woman in her twenties or thirties who had recovered from COVID-19. The CDR3 sequence is CASSERVESYNEQFF. CDR3 sequence (DNA): TGTGCCAGCAGCGAGCGGGTGGAATCCTACAATGAGCAGTTCTTC.